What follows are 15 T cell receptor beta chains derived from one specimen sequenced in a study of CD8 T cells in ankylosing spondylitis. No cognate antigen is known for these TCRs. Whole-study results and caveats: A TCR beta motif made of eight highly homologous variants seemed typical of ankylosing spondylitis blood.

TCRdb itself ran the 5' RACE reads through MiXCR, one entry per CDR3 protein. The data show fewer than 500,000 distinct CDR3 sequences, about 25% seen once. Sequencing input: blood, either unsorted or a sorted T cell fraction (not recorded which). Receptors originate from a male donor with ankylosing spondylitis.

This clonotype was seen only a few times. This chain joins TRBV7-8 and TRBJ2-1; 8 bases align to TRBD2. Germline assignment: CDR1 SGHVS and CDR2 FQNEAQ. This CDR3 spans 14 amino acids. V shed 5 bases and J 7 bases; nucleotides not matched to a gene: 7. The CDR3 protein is CASSLSGAENEQFF. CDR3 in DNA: TGTGCCAGCAGCCTTAGCGGGGCCGAGAATGAGCAGTTCTTC.

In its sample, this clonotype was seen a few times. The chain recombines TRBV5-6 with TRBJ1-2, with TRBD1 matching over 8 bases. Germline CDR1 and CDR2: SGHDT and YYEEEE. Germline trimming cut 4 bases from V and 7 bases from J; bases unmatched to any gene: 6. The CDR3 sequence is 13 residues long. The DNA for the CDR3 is TGTGCCAGCAGCGCCGACAGGGGTTCTGGCTACACCTTC. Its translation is CASSADRGSGYTF.

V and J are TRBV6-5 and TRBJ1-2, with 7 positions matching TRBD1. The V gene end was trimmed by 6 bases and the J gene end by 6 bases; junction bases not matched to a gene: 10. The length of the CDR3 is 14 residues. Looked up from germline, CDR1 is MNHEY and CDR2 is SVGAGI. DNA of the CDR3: TGTGCCAGCAGCTTACAAACAGGGGTGGATGGCTACACCTTC. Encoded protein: CASSLQTGVDGYTF.

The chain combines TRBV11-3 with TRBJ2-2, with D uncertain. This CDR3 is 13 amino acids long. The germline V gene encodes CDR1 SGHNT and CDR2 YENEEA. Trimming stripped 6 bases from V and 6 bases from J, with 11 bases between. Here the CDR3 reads CASRWAGAGELFF. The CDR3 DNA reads TGTGCCAGCAGGTGGGCCGGTGCCGGGGAGCTGTTTTTT.

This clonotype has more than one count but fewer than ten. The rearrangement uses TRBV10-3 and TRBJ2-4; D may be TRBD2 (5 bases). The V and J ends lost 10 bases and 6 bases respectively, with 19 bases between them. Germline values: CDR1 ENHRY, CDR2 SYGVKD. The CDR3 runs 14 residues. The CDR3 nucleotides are TGTGCCAGTACACCGGGGTTTTCCGGAAACATTCAGTACTTC. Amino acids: CASTPGFSGNIQYF.

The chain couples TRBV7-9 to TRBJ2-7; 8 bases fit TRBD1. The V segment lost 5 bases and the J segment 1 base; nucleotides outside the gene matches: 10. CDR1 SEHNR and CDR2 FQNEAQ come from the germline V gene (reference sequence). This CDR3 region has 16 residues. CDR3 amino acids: CASSPYTGTGSYEQYF. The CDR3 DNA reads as TGTGCCAGCAGCCCCTACACCGGGACAGGTTCCTACGAGCAGTACTTC.

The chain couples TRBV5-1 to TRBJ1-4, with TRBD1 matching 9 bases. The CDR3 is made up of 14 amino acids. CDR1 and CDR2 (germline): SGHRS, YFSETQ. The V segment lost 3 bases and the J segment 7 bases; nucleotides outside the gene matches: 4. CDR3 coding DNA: TGCGCCAGCAGCTCCACAGGGGGCAGTGAAAAACTGTTTTTT. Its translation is CASSSTGGSEKLFF. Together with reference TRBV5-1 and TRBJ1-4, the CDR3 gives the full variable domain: KAGVTQTPRYLIKTRGQQVTLSCSPISGHRSVSWYQQTPGQGLQFLFEYFSETQRNKGNFPGRFSGRQFSNSRSEMNVSTLELGDSALYLCASSSTGGSEKLFFGSGTQLSVL.

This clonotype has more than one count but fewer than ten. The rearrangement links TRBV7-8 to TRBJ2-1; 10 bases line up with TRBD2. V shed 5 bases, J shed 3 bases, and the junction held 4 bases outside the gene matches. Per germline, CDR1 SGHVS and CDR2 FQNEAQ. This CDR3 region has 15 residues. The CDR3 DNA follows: TGTGCCAGCAGCACCCGGACTAGCGGCTACAATGAGCAGTTCTTC. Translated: CASSTRTSGYNEQFF.

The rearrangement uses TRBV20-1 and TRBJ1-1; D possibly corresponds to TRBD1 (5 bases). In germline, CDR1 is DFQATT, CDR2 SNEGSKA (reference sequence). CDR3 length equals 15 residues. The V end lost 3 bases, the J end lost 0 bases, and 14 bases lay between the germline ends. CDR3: CSARGVGNMNTEAFF. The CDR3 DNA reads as TGCAGTGCTAGGGGGGTGGGCAACATGAACACTGAAGCTTTCTTT.

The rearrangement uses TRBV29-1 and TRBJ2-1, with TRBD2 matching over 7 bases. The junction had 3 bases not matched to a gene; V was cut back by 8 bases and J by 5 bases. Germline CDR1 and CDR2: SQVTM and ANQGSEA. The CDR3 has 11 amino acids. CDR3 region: CSLGRDNEQFF. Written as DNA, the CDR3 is TGCAGCCTAGGGAGGGACAATGAGCAGTTCTTC.

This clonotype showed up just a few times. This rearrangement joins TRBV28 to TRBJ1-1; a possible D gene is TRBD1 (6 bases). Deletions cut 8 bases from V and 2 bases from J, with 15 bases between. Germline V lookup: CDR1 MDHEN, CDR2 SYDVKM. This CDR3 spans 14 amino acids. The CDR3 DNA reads TGTGCCAGCCAGCCTCCGGGACAAAACACTGAAGCTTTCTTT. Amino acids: CASQPPGQNTEAFF. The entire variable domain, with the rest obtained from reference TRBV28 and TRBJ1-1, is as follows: DVKVTQSSRYLVKRTGEKVFLECVQDMDHENMFWYRQDPGLGLRLIYFSYDVKMKEKGDIPEGYSVSREKKERFSLILESASTNQTSMYLCASQPPGQNTEAFFGQGTRLTVV.

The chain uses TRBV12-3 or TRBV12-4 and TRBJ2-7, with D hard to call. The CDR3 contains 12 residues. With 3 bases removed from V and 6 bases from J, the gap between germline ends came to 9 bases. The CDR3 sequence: CASSFYGSEQYV. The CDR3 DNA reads TGTGCCAGCAGTTTTTATGGGTCCGAGCAGTACGTC.

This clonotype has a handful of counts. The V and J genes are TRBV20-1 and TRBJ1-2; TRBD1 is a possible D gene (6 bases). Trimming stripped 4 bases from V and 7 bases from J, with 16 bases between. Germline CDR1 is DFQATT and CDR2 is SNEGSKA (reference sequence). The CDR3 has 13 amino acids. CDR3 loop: CSATRGARIGYTF. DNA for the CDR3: TGCAGTGCTACCCGGGGGGCACGAATTGGCTACACCTTC.

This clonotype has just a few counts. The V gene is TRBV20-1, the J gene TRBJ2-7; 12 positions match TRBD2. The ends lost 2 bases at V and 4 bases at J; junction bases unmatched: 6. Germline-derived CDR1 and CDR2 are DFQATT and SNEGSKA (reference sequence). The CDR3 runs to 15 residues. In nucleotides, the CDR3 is TGCAGTGCTAGACCCAGACTAGCGGGAGTATACGAGCAGTACTTC. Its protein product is CSARPRLAGVYEQYF.

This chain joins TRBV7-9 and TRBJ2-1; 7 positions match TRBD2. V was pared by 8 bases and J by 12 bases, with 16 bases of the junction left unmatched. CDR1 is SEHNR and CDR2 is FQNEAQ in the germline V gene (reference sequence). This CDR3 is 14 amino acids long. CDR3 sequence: CASVVASGSGAQFF. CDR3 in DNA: TGTGCCAGCGTGGTGGCTAGCGGTTCTGGTGCGCAGTTCTTC. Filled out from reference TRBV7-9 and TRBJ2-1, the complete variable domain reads DTGVSQNPRHKITKRGQNVTFRCDPISEHNRLYWYRQTLGQGPEFLTYFQNEAQLEKSRLLSDRFSAERPKGSFSTLEIQRTEQGDSAMYLCASVVASGSGAQFFGPGTRLTVL.